A selection of T cell receptor beta chains follows, all from one sample in a study of early T cells in non-severe SARS-CoV-2 infection. From the 5' RACE reads, TCRdb called clonotypes with MiXCR, one entry per CDR3 protein. Of 75,000 to 90,000 distinct CDR3 sequences detected, approximately 6% appear once; the ten largest clones hold roughly 8%. Material for sequencing was whole blood. The receptors derive from an adult who was a healthcare worker with PCR-confirmed SARS-CoV-2 infection or an uninfected control (not recorded which). CDR3s include the opening cysteine and the closing phenylalanine or tryptophan. Fields, in order: J gene, D gene, V gene, clone size, CDR3 protein, CDR3 DNA. A D gene is named only where the DNA matches it firmly. Part of the rows lack a size; the others show once, few, many or a class for expanded clones.

j_gene: TRBJ2-3; d_gene: NA; v_gene: TRBV7-9; abundance: many; CDR3aa: CASSDLAPKGDTQYF; CDR3nt: TGTGCCAGCAGCGATCTAGCACCCAAGGGTGATACGCAGTATTTT
j_gene: TRBJ2-1; d_gene: TRBD2; v_gene: TRBV29-1; abundance: many; CDR3aa: CSVTRLAGDNEQFF; CDR3nt: TGCAGCGTTACCCGACTAGCGGGGGACAATGAGCAGTTCTTC
j_gene: TRBJ2-5; d_gene: NA; v_gene: TRBV6-2/TRBV6-3; abundance: few; CDR3aa: CASSRLGSGAETQYF; CDR3nt: TGTGCCAGCAGTCGCCTTGGGAGCGGAGCAGAGACCCAGTACTTC
j_gene: TRBJ1-1; d_gene: NA; v_gene: TRBV11-2; abundance: few; CDR3aa: CASSAGLNTEAFF; CDR3nt: TGTGCCAGCAGCGCCGGATTGAACACTGAAGCTTTCTTT
j_gene: TRBJ2-4; d_gene: NA; v_gene: TRBV18; abundance: many; CDR3aa: CASSTKPGLAKNIQYF; CDR3nt: TGTGCCAGCTCAACTAAACCGGGACTAGCCAAAAACATTCAGTACTTC
j_gene: TRBJ2-3; d_gene: NA; v_gene: TRBV18; abundance: NA; CDR3aa: CASSPPRQNTDTQYF; CDR3nt: TGTGCCAGCTCACCACCCCGGCAGAACACAGATACGCAGTATTTT
j_gene: TRBJ1-1; d_gene: TRBD1; v_gene: TRBV27; abundance: many; CDR3aa: CASSLSRAGGMNTEAFF; CDR3nt: TGTGCCAGCAGTTTATCGAGAGCAGGGGGAATGAACACTGAAGCTTTCTTT
j_gene: TRBJ1-1; d_gene: TRBD1; v_gene: TRBV2; abundance: many; CDR3aa: CASSVSRGRLGQNTEAFF; CDR3nt: TGTGCCAGCAGTGTCTCCAGGGGGCGGCTTGGGCAGAACACTGAAGCTTTCTTT
j_gene: TRBJ2-7; d_gene: NA; v_gene: TRBV27; abundance: many; CDR3aa: CASSLIFRTEQYF; CDR3nt: TGTGCCAGCAGTCTGATATTTCGGACCGAGCAGTACTTC
j_gene: TRBJ1-2; d_gene: NA; v_gene: TRBV11-2; abundance: few; CDR3aa: CASSSYVVKSSGYTF; CDR3nt: TGTGCCAGCAGCTCCTACGTCGTAAAGTCAAGTGGCTACACCTTC
j_gene: TRBJ2-2; d_gene: NA; v_gene: TRBV20-1; abundance: many; CDR3aa: CSAGRAGASGELFF; CDR3nt: TGCAGTGCCGGCCGGGCAGGGGCTTCCGGGGAGCTGTTTTTT
j_gene: TRBJ2-3; d_gene: TRBD2; v_gene: TRBV11-2; abundance: few; CDR3aa: CASSGTSGSRTDTQYF; CDR3nt: TGTGCCAGCAGCGGGACTAGCGGGAGCAGGACAGATACGCAGTATTTT
j_gene: TRBJ2-3; d_gene: TRBD1; v_gene: TRBV3-1; abundance: few; CDR3aa: CASSGRTGANTDTQYF; CDR3nt: TGTGCCAGCAGCGGCCGAACAGGGGCCAACACAGATACGCAGTATTTT
j_gene: TRBJ2-1; d_gene: TRBD2; v_gene: TRBV10-3; abundance: many; CDR3aa: CAISPGTSGTNEQFF; CDR3nt: TGTGCCATCAGCCCCGGGACTAGCGGTACCAATGAGCAGTTCTTC
j_gene: TRBJ2-7; d_gene: NA; v_gene: TRBV7-2; abundance: few; CDR3aa: CASSFGYSSSYEQYF; CDR3nt: TGTGCCAGCAGCTTTGGTTACAGTAGCTCCTACGAGCAGTACTTC
j_gene: TRBJ1-5; d_gene: NA; v_gene: TRBV6-5; abundance: many; CDR3aa: CATARAGPDQPQHF; CDR3nt: TGTGCCACAGCCCGGGCCGGTCCCGATCAGCCCCAGCATTTT
j_gene: TRBJ1-4; d_gene: NA; v_gene: TRBV6-6; abundance: many; CDR3aa: CASRVGPATNEKLFF; CDR3nt: TGTGCCAGCAGAGTCGGGCCTGCAACTAATGAAAAACTGTTTTTT
j_gene: TRBJ2-2; d_gene: NA; v_gene: TRBV6-4; abundance: few; CDR3aa: CASSDGANTGELFF; CDR3nt: TGTGCCAGCAGTGACGGAGCGAACACCGGGGAGCTGTTTTTT
j_gene: TRBJ2-1; d_gene: TRBD2; v_gene: TRBV9; abundance: many; CDR3aa: CASSGRRSRSSGSLDEQFF; CDR3nt: TGTGCCAGCAGCGGTAGGAGGAGTAGGTCGAGCGGGAGTCTTGATGAGCAGTTCTTC
j_gene: TRBJ2-7; d_gene: NA; v_gene: TRBV6-2/TRBV6-3; abundance: NA; CDR3aa: CASSLTRYEQYF; CDR3nt: TGTGCCAGCAGTCTGACCCGTTACGAGCAGTACTTC
j_gene: TRBJ2-7; d_gene: NA; v_gene: TRBV4-1; abundance: few; CDR3aa: CASSQGLSSYEQYF; CDR3nt: TGCGCCAGCAGCCAAGGGTTGAGCTCCTACGAGCAGTACTTC
j_gene: TRBJ1-5; d_gene: TRBD1; v_gene: TRBV2; abundance: many; CDR3aa: CASSHTGGERQPQHF; CDR3nt: TGTGCCAGCAGTCATACAGGGGGGGAACGACAGCCCCAGCATTTT
j_gene: TRBJ2-3; d_gene: NA; v_gene: TRBV11-2; abundance: NA; CDR3aa: CASSITGTGRDTQYF; CDR3nt: TGTGCCAGCAGCATTACCGGGACGGGGCGGGATACGCAGTATTTT
j_gene: TRBJ1-1; d_gene: NA; v_gene: TRBV20-1; abundance: NA; CDR3aa: CSANIQGASTEAFF; CDR3nt: TGCAGTGCAAACATACAGGGAGCTAGCACTGAAGCTTTCTTT
j_gene: TRBJ1-1; d_gene: NA; v_gene: TRBV10-1; abundance: few; CDR3aa: CASRRDANTEAFF; CDR3nt: TGCGCCAGCAGGCGGGATGCGAACACTGAAGCTTTCTTT
j_gene: TRBJ1-1; d_gene: TRBD1; v_gene: TRBV7-9; abundance: many; CDR3aa: CASSFADRSSTEAFF; CDR3nt: TGTGCCAGCAGCTTTGCGGACAGGAGCTCCACTGAAGCTTTCTTT
j_gene: TRBJ2-1; d_gene: NA; v_gene: TRBV5-1; abundance: many; CDR3aa: CASSLGQGIDEQFF; CDR3nt: TGCGCCAGCAGCTTGGGGCAGGGAATTGATGAGCAGTTCTTC
j_gene: TRBJ2-5; d_gene: TRBD2; v_gene: TRBV6-1; abundance: many; CDR3aa: CASKFSGGARETQYF; CDR3nt: TGTGCCAGCAAGTTTAGCGGGGGGGCTCGGGAGACCCAGTACTTC
j_gene: TRBJ2-2; d_gene: NA; v_gene: TRBV2; abundance: few; CDR3aa: CASSETHTGELFF; CDR3nt: TGTGCCAGCAGTGAAACCCACACCGGGGAGCTGTTTTTT
j_gene: TRBJ2-7; d_gene: NA; v_gene: TRBV3-1; abundance: NA; CDR3aa: CASSRDKGTSYEQYF; CDR3nt: TGTGCCAGCAGCAGAGACAAGGGGACCTCCTACGAGCAGTACTTC
j_gene: TRBJ2-1; d_gene: TRBD2; v_gene: TRBV10-3; abundance: few; CDR3aa: CATGGTNNNEQFF; CDR3nt: TGTGCCACCGGGGGGACTAACAACAATGAGCAGTTCTTC
j_gene: TRBJ2-1; d_gene: NA; v_gene: TRBV3-1; abundance: few; CDR3aa: CASSQVSTSSYNEQFF; CDR3nt: TGTGCCAGCAGCCAAGTCTCCACCAGCTCCTACAATGAGCAGTTCTTC
j_gene: TRBJ1-1; d_gene: TRBD1; v_gene: TRBV6-5; abundance: many; CDR3aa: CASSYGQGAVEAFF; CDR3nt: TGTGCCAGCAGTTACGGACAGGGGGCGGTTGAAGCTTTCTTT
j_gene: TRBJ1-2; d_gene: NA; v_gene: TRBV9; abundance: NA; CDR3aa: CASSHGGVSWRVDYDYTF; CDR3nt: TGTGCCAGCAGCCATGGGGGGGTGTCTTGGAGAGTAGACTATGACTACACCTTC
j_gene: TRBJ2-7; d_gene: TRBD1; v_gene: TRBV10-3; abundance: many; CDR3aa: CAISPGQGRSSSEEQYF; CDR3nt: TGTGCCATCAGTCCGGGACAGGGGCGAAGTTCTTCCGAGGAGCAGTACTTC
j_gene: TRBJ2-1; d_gene: TRBD2; v_gene: TRBV20-1; abundance: NA; CDR3aa: CSARFSGSSYEQFF; CDR3nt: TGCAGTGCTAGGTTCAGCGGGAGTTCCTATGAGCAGTTCTTC
j_gene: TRBJ1-3; d_gene: NA; v_gene: TRBV4-3; abundance: once; CDR3aa: CASSQDGDRGNTIYF; CDR3nt: TGCGCCAGCAGCCAAGATGGCGACAGGGGAAACACCATATATTTT
j_gene: TRBJ2-5; d_gene: NA; v_gene: TRBV11-2; abundance: many; CDR3aa: CASSLISETQYF; CDR3nt: TGTGCCAGCAGCTTAATTTCCGAGACCCAGTACTTC
j_gene: TRBJ1-4; d_gene: NA; v_gene: TRBV30; abundance: many; CDR3aa: CAWTAEEVYEKLFF; CDR3nt: TGTGCCTGGACGGCGGAGGAGGTGTATGAAAAACTGTTTTTT
j_gene: TRBJ2-1; d_gene: TRBD2; v_gene: TRBV20-1; abundance: NA; CDR3aa: CSAIAGGYNEQFF; CDR3nt: TGCAGTGCTATAGCGGGAGGCTACAATGAGCAGTTCTTC
j_gene: TRBJ1-5; d_gene: NA; v_gene: TRBV12-3/TRBV12-4; abundance: NA; CDR3aa: CASSLVAGEGNQPQHF; CDR3nt: TGTGCCAGCAGTTTAGTCGCAGGGGAGGGGAATCAGCCCCAGCATTTT
j_gene: TRBJ2-3; d_gene: NA; v_gene: TRBV11-2; abundance: few; CDR3aa: CASSLAAGTATDTQYF; CDR3nt: TGTGCCAGCAGCTTAGCTGCGGGAACTGCAACAGATACGCAGTATTTT
j_gene: TRBJ1-1; d_gene: NA; v_gene: TRBV3-1; abundance: many; CDR3aa: CASSQDRAEAFF; CDR3nt: TGTGCCAGCAGCCAAGACCGCGCTGAAGCTTTCTTT
j_gene: TRBJ2-7; d_gene: TRBD2; v_gene: TRBV7-7; abundance: many; CDR3aa: CASSPQLGGAAYEQYF; CDR3nt: TGTGCCAGCAGCCCCCAACTCGGGGGGGCCGCCTACGAGCAGTACTTC
j_gene: TRBJ2-2; d_gene: NA; v_gene: TRBV3-1; abundance: many; CDR3aa: CASSQGTSHTGELFF; CDR3nt: TGTGCCAGCAGCCAAGGAACTAGTCACACCGGGGAGCTGTTTTTT
j_gene: TRBJ1-5; d_gene: NA; v_gene: TRBV12-3/TRBV12-4; abundance: many; CDR3aa: CASRSLGNQPQHF; CDR3nt: TGTGCCAGCAGATCGTTGGGTAACCAGCCCCAGCATTTT
j_gene: TRBJ2-3; d_gene: TRBD2; v_gene: TRBV30; abundance: few; CDR3aa: CAWSRNLAGADTQYF; CDR3nt: TGTGCCTGGAGTCGTAACCTAGCGGGGGCAGATACGCAGTATTTT
j_gene: TRBJ2-1; d_gene: NA; v_gene: TRBV24-1; abundance: many; CDR3aa: CATSVNNEQFF; CDR3nt: TGTGCCACCAGTGTAAACAATGAGCAGTTCTTC
j_gene: TRBJ2-7; d_gene: TRBD1; v_gene: TRBV13; abundance: many; CDR3aa: CASSLAGTGELYEQYF; CDR3nt: TGTGCCAGCAGCTTGGCCGGGACAGGGGAATTATACGAGCAGTACTTC
j_gene: TRBJ2-7; d_gene: NA; v_gene: TRBV10-3; abundance: few; CDR3aa: CAISEDGTYEQYF; CDR3nt: TGTGCCATCAGTGAGGACGGTACCTACGAGCAGTACTTC
j_gene: TRBJ2-2; d_gene: NA; v_gene: TRBV2; abundance: NA; CDR3aa: CASSVGINTGELFF; CDR3nt: TGTGCCAGCAGTGTTGGGATTAACACCGGGGAGCTGTTTTTT
j_gene: TRBJ1-1; d_gene: TRBD1; v_gene: TRBV20-1; abundance: few; CDR3aa: CSAGMARGRKTEAFF; CDR3nt: TGCAGTGCTGGAATGGCCAGGGGGCGCAAGACTGAAGCTTTCTTT
j_gene: TRBJ1-2; d_gene: TRBD1; v_gene: TRBV3-1; abundance: many; CDR3aa: CASSQSGTGGINYGYTF; CDR3nt: TGTGCCAGCAGCCAATCCGGGACAGGGGGAATCAACTATGGCTACACCTTC